The 22 T cell receptor beta chains presented below share a single source sample, sequenced in a study of regulatory T cells in long-lasting Graves disease. HTBI primers from iRepertoire and Arm-PCR of CDR3 regions yielded the TCR beta libraries. TCRdb reprocessed the multiplex PCR reads via MiXCR and lists one record per CDR3 protein. The sample has roughly 400,000 distinct CDR3 sequences, 14% to 15% seen once; the top ten hold approximately 7.8%. Documented time point: newly diagnosed GD, antithyroid drugs for less than 3 months. The TCR library used RNA extracted from PBMCs. These data also formed part of another study, on T cells in Graves' hyperthyroidism and ophthalmopathy.

The material sequenced was peripheral blood mononuclear cells (PBMCs), taken at new diagnosis, from a patient treated with antithyroid drugs. These receptors were obtained from a woman between 40 and 55 years old with Graves disease.

This clonotype was observed at least ten times. Written as DNA, the CDR3 is TGTGCCAGCAGCCTGGCGGGACTAGCGCTGAACAATGAGCAGTTCTTC. Encoded protein: CASSLAGLALNNEQFF. V usage is TRBV5-5 and J usage is TRBJ2-1; 10 bases align to TRBD2. Trimming at V came to 4 bases and at J to 5 bases, leaving 9 bases not matched to a gene. The length of the CDR3 is 16 residues. Germline CDR1 reads SGHKS; CDR2 reads YYEKEE (reference sequence).

This clonotype was counted between two and nine times. This rearrangement joins TRBV20-1 to TRBJ2-5; D might be TRBD2 (5 bases). The CDR3 has 14 residues. The germline V gene encodes CDR1 DFQATT and CDR2 SNEGSKA (reference sequence). V lost 5 bases and J 0 bases, leaving 13 bases between the germline ends. This CDR3 reads CSAGRTGNQETQYF. For the CDR3, the DNA is TGCAGTGCTGGCCGGACTGGAAACCAAGAGACCCAGTACTTC.

This clonotype was seen at least ten times. This chain connects TRBV18 to TRBJ2-7; D is uncertain. The V gene lost 2 bases and the J gene lost 5 bases, with 13 bases spanning the gap. The CDR3 totals 14 residues. Germline CDR1 KGHSH, CDR2 LQKENI. The CDR3 nucleotides are TGTGCCAGCTCACCAGGGCACCGGGCAAACGAGCAGTACTTC. Protein: CASSPGHRANEQYF.

This clonotype was recorded many times. The V call is TRBV12-3 or TRBV12-4, the J call TRBJ1-5, with no clear D. CDR3 length: 15 residues. V lost 1 base, J lost 2 bases, and 9 bases lay in between. CDR3 sequence: CASSLGGLGNQPQHF. The CDR3 nucleotides read TGTGCCAGCAGTTTAGGTGGTTTGGGCAATCAGCCCCAGCATTTT.

The chain has TRBV4-1 and TRBJ1-2; D is possibly TRBD1 (5 bases). The V end lost 0 bases, the J end lost 2 bases, and 16 bases lay between the germline ends. This CDR3 has 17 amino acids. The germline V gene encodes CDR1 MGHRA and CDR2 YSYEKL. CDR3 protein: CASSQEYARQNNYGYTF. The CDR3 DNA sequence: TGCGCCAGCAGCCAAGAGTACGCAAGACAGAACAACTATGGCTACACCTTC.

Ten or more counts support this clonotype. The chain is built from TRBV11-2 and TRBJ2-5; 8 positions match TRBD1. CDR1 and CDR2 from the germline V gene are SGHAT and FQNNGV. This CDR3 has 13 residues. V trimming: 8 bases; J trimming: 5 bases; junction bases outside the gene matches: 7. CDR3 amino acids: CASGRTGIETQYF. In DNA, the CDR3 is TGTGCCAGCGGACGGACAGGGATCGAGACCCAGTACTTC.

This clonotype was found many times. The chain uses TRBV28 and TRBJ2-7; maybe TRBD2 (6 bases). V dropped 3 bases and J dropped 2 bases, with 23 bases sitting between them. Germline assignment: CDR1 MDHEN and CDR2 SYDVKM. CDR3 length: 18 residues. The CDR3, as DNA: TGTGCCAGCAGTTTTTATATCTCGCTAGCGCGGACGACCTACGAGCAGTACTTC. This gives the protein CASSFYISLARTTYEQYF.

The chain couples TRBV7-2 to TRBJ2-1, with 9 positions matching TRBD1. This CDR3 spans 17 amino acids. V lost 5 bases and J lost 6; bases outside the gene matches: 14. Germline V CDR1 and CDR2: SGHTA, FQGNSA. The CDR3 spells CASSQDLRPQGANEQFF. CDR3 nucleotides: TGTGCCAGCAGCCAAGATTTACGGCCACAGGGGGCCAATGAGCAGTTCTTC.

This clonotype was seen ten or more times. The chain uses TRBV28 and TRBJ2-5; D gene ambiguous. The CDR3 runs to 15 residues. Trimming removed 7 bases at V and 2 bases at J, with 17 bases between. Germline CDR1 and CDR2: MDHEN and SYDVKM. As DNA, the CDR3 is TGTGCCAGCATCCACGACGGGCGGATACAAGAGACCCAGTACTTC. Its translation: CASIHDGRIQETQYF.

This clonotype has a count of ten or more. The chain joins TRBV11-3 to TRBJ2-2, with a weak D call TRBD1 (5 bases). The CDR3 contains 16 residues. Germline V gene data show CDR1 as SGHNT and CDR2 as YENEEA. Trimming stripped 3 bases from V and 1 base from J, with 12 bases between. The CDR3 nucleotides read TGTGCCAGCAGCTTCGACAGAGCAGGGAACACCGGGGAGCTGTTTTTT. It codes for CASSFDRAGNTGELFF.

This clonotype was found many times. The CDR3 reads CASSQKGFWSDTEAFF. The CDR3 nucleotides are TGTGCCAGCAGTCAGAAGGGATTCTGGTCGGACACTGAAGCTTTCTTT. The genes are TRBV12-3 or TRBV12-4 and TRBJ1-1; D ambiguous. CDR3 size: 16 residues. V dropped 5 bases and J dropped 3 bases, with 19 bases sitting between them.

Note on this clonotype: This may be a read error: a much more frequent sequence differs by one nucleotide. The rearrangement links TRBV11-2 to TRBJ2-1; 9 positions agree with TRBD2. Per germline, CDR1 SGHAT and CDR2 FQNNGV. The CDR3 is 17 amino acids. CDR3 DNA sequence: TGTGCCATCAGCTTAGAAACTCGGACTAGCGCCAACAATGAGCAGTTCTTC. Translated, it gives CAISLETRTSANNEQFF.

This clonotype was recorded at least ten times. V is TRBV30 and J is TRBJ1-2; possibly TRBD1 for D (5 bases). This CDR3 region has 13 residues. Looked up from germline, CDR1 is GTSNPN and CDR2 is SVGIG (reference sequence). V was cut by 0 bases and J by 8 bases, with 13 bases left in between. The CDR3 DNA is TGTGCCTGGAGTGTAAGTGACAGTGGCGGCTACACCTTC. Its translation: CAWSVSDSGGYTF.

This chain uses TRBV29-1 with TRBJ1-5; possibly TRBD1 for D (5 bases). The CDR3 has 19 residues. Germline V gives CDR1 SQVTM, CDR2 ANQGSEA. Trimming took off 5 bases at V and 5 bases at J, with 31 bases between the two ends. CDR3 nucleotides: TGCAGCGTTAGATGCACCGGGGCCAGTAGAACCCAGGGATATCAGCCCCAGCATTTT. Translating gives CSVRCTGASRTQGYQPQHF.

To note about this clonotype: A far larger clone differs by one base, so this is likely a read error. This chain connects TRBV2 to TRBJ2-3, with 10 bases lining up with TRBD2. Judging by the DNA end, TRBJ2-1 fits better; the J call may be wrong. The CDR3 is made up of 18 amino acids. The germline V gene encodes CDR1 SNHLY and CDR2 FYNNEI. The CDR3 coding sequence is TGTGTCAGCAGTGAAGCGCGTAGCGGGAGGATGTCCTACAATGAGCAGTTCTTC. Translation: CVSSEARSGRMSYNEQFF.

This clonotype was seen at least ten times. The V gene is TRBV7-6, the J gene TRBJ2-5, with D unclear. Trimming shortened V by 1 base and J by 1 base, and 10 bases separated the two germline ends. From germline, CDR1 is SGHVS and CDR2 FNYEAQ. CDR3 length: 15 residues. This CDR3 is CASSLVMPPQETQYF. DNA of the CDR3: TGTGCCAGCAGCTTAGTTATGCCTCCCCAAGAGACCCAGTACTTC.

This clonotype appeared many times. This chain uses TRBV28 with TRBJ2-7, with 7 bases fitting TRBD2. The germline V gene has CDR1 MDHEN and CDR2 SYDVKM. Trimming took 2 bases from V and 2 from J; bases not matched to a gene: 6. The length of the CDR3 is 15 residues. CDR3 in DNA: TGTGCCAGCAGTTTAATTACCGGGGGGACCTACGAGCAGTACTTC. Translating gives CASSLITGGTYEQYF.

Comment on this clonotype: A single base separates this from a much larger clone, so it may be a read error. The V gene is TRBV6-1, the J gene TRBJ2-5; 7 bases map to TRBD1. CDR1 and CDR2 (germline): MNHNS, SASEGT. This CDR3 is 13 amino acids long. Here the CDR3 DNA reads TGTGCCAGCAGAGACAGGGCAAAAGAGACCCAGCACTTC. Translated, it gives CASRDRAKETQHF.

This clonotype was found many times. This chain connects TRBV11-2 to TRBJ2-2; D unresolved. The length of the CDR3 is 14 residues. V was trimmed by 4 bases and J by 6 bases, leaving 12 bases between them. The V gene's germline CDR1 is SGHAT and CDR2 FQNNGV. The chain's CDR3 is CASSSNVGPGELFF. The CDR3 nucleotides are TGTGCCAGCAGCTCAAACGTCGGACCCGGGGAGCTGTTTTTT. The full variable domain, with the rest looked up from reference TRBV11-2 and TRBJ2-2, is EAGVAQSPRYKIIEKRQSVAFWCNPISGHATLYWYQQILGQGPKLLIQFQNNGVVDDSQLPKDRFSAERLKGVDSTLKIQPAKLEDSAVYLCASSSNVGPGELFFGEGSRLTVL.

In this sample, this clonotype turned up many times. The chain is built from TRBV6-1 and TRBJ2-7, with 10 bases matching TRBD1. Germline V gene data show CDR1 as MNHNS and CDR2 as SASEGT. The CDR3 spans 15 residues. V shed 6 bases, J shed 0 bases, and the junction held 5 bases outside the gene matches. The CDR3 protein is CASRGRTGGSYEQYF. In DNA, the CDR3 is TGTGCCAGCAGGGGAAGGACAGGGGGCTCCTACGAGCAGTACTTC.

This clonotype was seen many times. V usage is TRBV28 and J usage is TRBJ1-2; TRBD1 agrees at 7 bases. The germline gives CDR1 MDHEN, CDR2 SYDVKM. The CDR3 loop spans 17 amino acids. V gave up 5 bases and J gave up 4 bases; unmatched junction bases: 16. CDR3 DNA sequence: TGTGCCAGCAGTAAAACTCTCCGGGACAGAGATTCCTATGGCTACACCTTC. The encoded protein is CASSKTLRDRDSYGYTF.

This clonotype has ten or more counts. The V gene is TRBV12-3 or TRBV12-4, the J gene TRBJ2-5; possible D gene TRBD2, 6 bases. CDR3 length equals 13 residues. V was shortened by 3 bases and J by 5 bases, with 10 bases between the two germline ends. CDR3 coding DNA: TGTGCCAGCAGTTTCGGGGGAGTGGAGACCCAGTACTTC. Its translation: CASSFGGVETQYF.